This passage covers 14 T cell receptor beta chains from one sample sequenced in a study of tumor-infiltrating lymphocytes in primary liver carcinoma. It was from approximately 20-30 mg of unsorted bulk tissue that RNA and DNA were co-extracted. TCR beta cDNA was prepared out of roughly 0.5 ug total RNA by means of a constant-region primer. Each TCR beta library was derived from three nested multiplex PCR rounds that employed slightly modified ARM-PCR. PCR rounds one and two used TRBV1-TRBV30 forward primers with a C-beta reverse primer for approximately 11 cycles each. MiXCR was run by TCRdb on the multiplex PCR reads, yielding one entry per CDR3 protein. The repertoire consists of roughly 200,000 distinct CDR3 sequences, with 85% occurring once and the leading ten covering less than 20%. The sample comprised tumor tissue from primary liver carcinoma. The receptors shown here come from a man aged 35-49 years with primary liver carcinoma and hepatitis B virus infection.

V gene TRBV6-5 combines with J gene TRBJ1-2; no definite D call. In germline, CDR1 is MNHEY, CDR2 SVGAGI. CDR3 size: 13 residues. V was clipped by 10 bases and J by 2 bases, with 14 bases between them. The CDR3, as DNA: TGTGCCAATATGGTCGGGGTCAACTATGGCTACACCTTC. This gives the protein CANMVGVNYGYTF.

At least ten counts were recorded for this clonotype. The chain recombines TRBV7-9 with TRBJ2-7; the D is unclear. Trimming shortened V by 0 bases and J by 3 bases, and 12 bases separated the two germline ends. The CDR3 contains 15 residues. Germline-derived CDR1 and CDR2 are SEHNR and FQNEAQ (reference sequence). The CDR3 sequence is CASSLARNFVYEQYF. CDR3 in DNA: TGTGCCAGCAGCTTAGCGAGAAATTTTGTCTACGAGCAGTACTTC.

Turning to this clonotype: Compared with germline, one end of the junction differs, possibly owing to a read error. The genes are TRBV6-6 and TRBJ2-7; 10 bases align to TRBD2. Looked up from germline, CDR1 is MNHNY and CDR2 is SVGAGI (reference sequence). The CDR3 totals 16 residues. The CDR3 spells CTSSFSGTSGDYEQYF. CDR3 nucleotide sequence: TGTACCAGCAGTTTCTCGGGTACTAGCGGGGACTACGAGCAGTACTTC.

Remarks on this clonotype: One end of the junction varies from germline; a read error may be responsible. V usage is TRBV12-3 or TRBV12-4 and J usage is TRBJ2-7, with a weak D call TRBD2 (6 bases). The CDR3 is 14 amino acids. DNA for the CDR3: TGTGCCAGCAGCATCCTGGGACTCCCATACGAGCAGGACTTC. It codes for CASSILGLPYEQDF.

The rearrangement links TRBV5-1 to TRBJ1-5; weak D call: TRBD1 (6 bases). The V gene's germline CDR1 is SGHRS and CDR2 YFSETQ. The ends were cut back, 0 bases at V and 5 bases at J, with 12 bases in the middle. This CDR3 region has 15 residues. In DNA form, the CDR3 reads TGCGCCAGCAGCTTGGGGGGGGGCGCGGATCAGCCCCAGCATTTT. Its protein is CASSLGGGADQPQHF.

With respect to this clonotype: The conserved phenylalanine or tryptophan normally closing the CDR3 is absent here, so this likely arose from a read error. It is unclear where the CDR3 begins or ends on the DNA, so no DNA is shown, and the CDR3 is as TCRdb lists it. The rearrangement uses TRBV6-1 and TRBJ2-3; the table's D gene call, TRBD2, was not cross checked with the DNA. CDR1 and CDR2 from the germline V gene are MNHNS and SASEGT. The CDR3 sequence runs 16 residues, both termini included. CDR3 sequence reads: CVSSERRGLRTDTQYL.

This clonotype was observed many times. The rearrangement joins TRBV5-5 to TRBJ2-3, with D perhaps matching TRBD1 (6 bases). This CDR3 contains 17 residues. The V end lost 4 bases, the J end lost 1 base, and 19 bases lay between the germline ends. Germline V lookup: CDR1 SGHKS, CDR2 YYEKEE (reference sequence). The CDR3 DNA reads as TGTGCCAGCAGCCTCCCGTCGGGACAAAGCCGCACAGATACGCAGTATTTT. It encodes CASSLPSGQSRTDTQYF.

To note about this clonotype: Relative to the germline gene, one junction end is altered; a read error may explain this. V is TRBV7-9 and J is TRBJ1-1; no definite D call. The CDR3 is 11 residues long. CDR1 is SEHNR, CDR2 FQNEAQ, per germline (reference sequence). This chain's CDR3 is CVSSPNHEAFF. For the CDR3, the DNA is TGTGTCAGCAGTCCCAATCATGAAGCTTTCTTT.

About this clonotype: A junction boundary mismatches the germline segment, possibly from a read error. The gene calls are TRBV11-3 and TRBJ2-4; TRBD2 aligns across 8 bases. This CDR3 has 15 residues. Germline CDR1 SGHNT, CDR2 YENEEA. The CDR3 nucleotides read TGTGCCAACAGCTTAGATAGCGGGACCAAAAACATTCAGTACTTC. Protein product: CANSLDSGTKNIQYF.

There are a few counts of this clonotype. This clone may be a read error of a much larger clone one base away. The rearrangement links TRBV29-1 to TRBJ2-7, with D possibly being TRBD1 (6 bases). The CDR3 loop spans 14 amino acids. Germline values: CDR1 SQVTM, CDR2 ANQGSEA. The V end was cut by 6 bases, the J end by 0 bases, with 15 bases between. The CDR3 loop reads CSVARTESSYEQYF. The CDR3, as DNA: TGCAGCGTGGCCAGGACAGAAAGCTCCTACGAGCAGTACTTC.

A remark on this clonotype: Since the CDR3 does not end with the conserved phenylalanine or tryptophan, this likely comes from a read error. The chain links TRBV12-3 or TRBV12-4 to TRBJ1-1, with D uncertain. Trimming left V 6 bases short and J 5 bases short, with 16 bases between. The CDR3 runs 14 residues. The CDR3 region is CASRTSTLGTEAFY. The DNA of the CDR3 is TGTGCCAGCAGGACCTCCACTTTAGGGACTGAAGCTTTCTAT.

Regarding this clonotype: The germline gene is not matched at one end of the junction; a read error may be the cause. DNA of the CDR3: TGTGCCAGCAGCCAAGATACGGGACTAGATAGCTACAATGGGCAGTTCTTC. Translating gives CASSQDTGLDSYNGQFF. The gene calls are TRBV14 and TRBJ2-1; 8 bases map to TRBD2. The CDR3 has 17 amino acids. Germline V gene sequence: CDR1 SGHDN, CDR2 FVKESK.

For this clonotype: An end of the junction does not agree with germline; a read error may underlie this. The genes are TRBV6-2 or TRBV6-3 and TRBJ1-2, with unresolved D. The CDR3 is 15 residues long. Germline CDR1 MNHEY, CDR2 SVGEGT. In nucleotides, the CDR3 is TGTACCAGCAGTTATTCTGCGCGGGTTGACTATGGTTACACCTTC. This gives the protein CTSSYSARVDYGYTF.

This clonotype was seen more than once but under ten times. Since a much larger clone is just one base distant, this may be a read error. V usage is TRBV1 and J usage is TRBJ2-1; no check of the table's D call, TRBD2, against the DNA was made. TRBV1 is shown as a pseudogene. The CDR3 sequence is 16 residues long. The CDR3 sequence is CTSSQGAKVAGYEQFF. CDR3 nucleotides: TGCACCAGCAGCCAAGGCGCTAAAGTAGCGGGATATGAGCAGTTCTTC.